Following are 10 T cell receptor beta chains from one sample sequenced in a study of CD8 T cells in ankylosing spondylitis (dated by TCRdb to about 2017). These receptors lack a known antigen. Results and caveats for the whole study, not just this receptor: Blood from ankylosing spondylitis patients appeared to be characterized by a TCR beta motif made up of several highly homologous amino acid variants.

The receptor library was made with 5' RACE. For sequencing, an Illumina HiSeq 2500 was employed. The raw public reads went through TCRdb reprocessing: fastp at Q25, MiXCR clone calling, in-frame beta chains kept. Every entry covers one CDR3 protein and lists the most common genes and DNA from its rows. The table for this sample lists around 890,000 distinct CDR3 sequences; 12% of them were counted only once. Approximately 0.51% of the sample is taken by the ten largest. Sequencing input: blood, either unsorted or a sorted T cell fraction (not recorded which). The source of these receptors is a male donor with ankylosing spondylitis.

This chain joins TRBV20-1 and TRBJ1-5; D gene uncertain. The CDR3 is 15 amino acids. V was cut by 1 base and J by 7 bases, with 17 bases left in between. Germline V CDR1 and CDR2: DFQATT, SNEGSKA (reference sequence). The CDR3 sequence is CSARVRHSLGQPQHF. The CDR3 DNA sequence: TGCAGTGCTAGAGTGAGACACTCACTGGGCCAGCCCCAGCATTTT.

There are many counts of this clonotype. The chain has TRBV10-3 and TRBJ2-1; tentatively, D is TRBD1 or TRBD2 (6 bases each). CDR1 and CDR2 from the germline V gene are ENHRY and SYGVKD. V was pared by 6 bases and J by 7 bases, with 10 bases between. CDR3 length: 12 amino acids. The CDR3 DNA reads TGTGCCATCAGGACTAGGGGGAATGAGCAGTTCTTC. Translated: CAIRTRGNEQFF.

This clonotype showed up just a few times. The gene calls are TRBV5-1 and TRBJ1-2; 9 positions agree with TRBD1. The CDR3 has 15 residues. Trimming cost V 2 bases and J 8 bases; bases outside gene matches: 10. CDR1 and CDR2 from the germline V gene are SGHRS and YFSETQ. CDR3 in amino acids: CASSFRTGDSRGYTF. The CDR3 DNA sequence: TGCGCCAGCAGCTTCAGGACAGGGGACTCGCGAGGCTACACCTTC.

This clonotype appeared many times. The V and J genes are TRBV20-1 and TRBJ2-7, with 11 bases matching TRBD2. This CDR3 is 15 amino acids long. The V gene end was trimmed by 0 bases and the J gene end by 4 bases; junction bases not matched to a gene: 5. Germline V lookup: CDR1 DFQATT, CDR2 SNEGSKA (reference sequence). Written as DNA, the CDR3 is TGCAGTGCTAGAGATTCCCTAGCGGGAGGTTACGAGCAGTACTTC. It specifies CSARDSLAGGYEQYF.

This clonotype was detected many times. The chain recombines TRBV7-2 with TRBJ1-1; D possibly corresponds to TRBD1 (5 bases). Trimming removed 5 bases at V and 8 bases at J, with 15 bases between. The CDR3 totals 13 residues. CDR1 and CDR2 from the germline V gene are SGHTA and FQGNSA. CDR3 coding DNA: TGTGCCAGCAGCCCCGGGACCACGCGGGAAGCTTTCTTT. Residues: CASSPGTTREAFF.

The chain combines TRBV20-1 with TRBJ1-4; tentative D call: TRBD1 (5 bases). Trimming pared 7 bases from V and 10 bases from J, leaving 16 bases between. Germline V gives CDR1 DFQATT, CDR2 SNEGSKA (reference sequence). CDR3 length equals 12 residues. CDR3 region: CSVARSGGKLFF. In DNA form, the CDR3 reads TGCAGTGTCGCGAGGTCCGGGGGAAAACTGTTTTTT.

This clonotype was detected only a few times. This chain uses TRBV20-1 with TRBJ2-7; 10 positions match TRBD2. This CDR3 is 15 amino acids long. V dropped 0 bases and J dropped 3; count of bases not matched to a gene: 5. Germline CDR1 is DFQATT and CDR2 is SNEGSKA (reference sequence). The CDR3 nucleotides read TGCAGTGCTAGAGATAGGGCTAGCGGGGGCTACGAGCAGTACTTC. Amino acids: CSARDRASGGYEQYF.

The chain is built from TRBV20-1 and TRBJ2-1, with D possibly TRBD2 on 6 matching bases. V lost 6 bases and J lost 12, with 18 bases in between. Germline lookup yields CDR1 DFQATT and CDR2 SNEGSKA (reference sequence). The CDR3 consists of 12 residues. In DNA, the CDR3 is TGCAGTGCAAGGAGGGGAGAGCGAGGGCAGTTCTTC. This encodes CSARRGERGQFF.

The chain joins TRBV7-8 to TRBJ2-2; 10 bases agree with TRBD1. In germline, CDR1 is SGHVS, CDR2 FQNEAQ. Trimming removed 1 base from V and 5 bases from J; junction bases left unmatched: 7. The CDR3 is 17 amino acids. The CDR3 spells CASSLVPTGGRTGELFF. For the CDR3, the DNA is TGTGCCAGCAGCTTAGTCCCGACAGGGGGCAGGACCGGGGAGCTGTTTTTT.

There are a few counts of this clonotype. The chain links TRBV10-3 to TRBJ2-1; D possibly uses TRBD1 or TRBD2 (6 bases each). CDR1 is ENHRY and CDR2 is SYGVKD in the germline V gene. The germline V and J ends were trimmed by 2 bases and 8 bases, with 16 bases remaining between them. This CDR3 is built from 15 residues. The DNA of the CDR3 is TGTGCCATCAGTGAGAGGAGGGGGACTTGGGATGAGCAGTTCTTC. It yields the protein CAISERRGTWDEQFF.